This T cell receptor beta chain emerged from a study of cytomegalovirus exposure and HLA in healthy donors. About the study: The roughly 130 validation repertoires, a later analysis reported, used the same platform as the roughly 700 repertoires from the first cohort.

Germline V gives CDR1 SGHTA, CDR2 FQGTGA. The CDR3 runs to 14 residues. The junction had 6 bases not matched to a gene; V was cut back by 4 bases and J by 6 bases. Of note for this clone: Its target is not known.

Data came from immunoSEQ multiplex PCR; TCRdb stores just in-frame clones and leaves some out. The sample has fewer than 250,000 clones; roughly 88% are singletons. The study's findings and limits: The dataset shows that most TCR sequences were rare, while some public TCRs occurred in many donors. According to a later analysis, TCR clusters from the first cohort tended to co-occur in the 100 to 150 validation repertoires. Cytomegalovirus-associated TCR beta chains were listed, numbering 150 to 200.

Sequenced material: PBMCs. This clonotype was sampled from a woman aged 18-30 years in good health and CMV-seronegative. The gene calls are TRBV7-3 and TRBJ1-2; 9 bases map to TRBD1. CDR3 nucleotides: TGTGCCAGCAGCTCCACCGACAGGGGGGATGGCTACACCTTC. It is translated as CASSSTDRGDGYTF.